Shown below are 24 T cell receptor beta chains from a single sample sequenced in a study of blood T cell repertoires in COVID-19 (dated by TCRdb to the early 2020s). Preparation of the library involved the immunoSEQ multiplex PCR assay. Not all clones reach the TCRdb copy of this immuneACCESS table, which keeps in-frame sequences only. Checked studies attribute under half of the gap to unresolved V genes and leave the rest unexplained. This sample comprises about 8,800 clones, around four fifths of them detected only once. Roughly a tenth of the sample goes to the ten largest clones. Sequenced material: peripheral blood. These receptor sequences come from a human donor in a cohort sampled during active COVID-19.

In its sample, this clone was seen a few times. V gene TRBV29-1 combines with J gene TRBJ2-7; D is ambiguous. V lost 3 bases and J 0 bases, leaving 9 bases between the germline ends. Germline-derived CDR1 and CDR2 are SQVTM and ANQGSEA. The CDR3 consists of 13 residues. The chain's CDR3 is CSVENSRSYEQYF. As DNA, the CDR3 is TGCAGCGTTGAGAACAGCCGCTCCTACGAGCAGTACTTC.

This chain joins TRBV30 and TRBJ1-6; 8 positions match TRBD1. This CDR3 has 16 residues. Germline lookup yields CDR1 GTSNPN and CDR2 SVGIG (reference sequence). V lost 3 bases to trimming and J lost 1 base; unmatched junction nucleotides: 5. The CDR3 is CAWRDRVASYNSPLHF. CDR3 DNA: TGTGCCTGGAGGGACAGGGTCGCGTCCTATAATTCACCCCTCCACTTT.

This CDR3 is CASSRGEIMYEQYF. In DNA, the CDR3 is TGTGCCTCGAGCCGCGGGGAAATTATGTACGAGCAGTACTTC. This chain connects TRBV19 to TRBJ2-7; a weak D match, TRBD2 (6 bases). The CDR3 is 14 residues long. V lost 11 bases and J lost 4, with 21 bases in between. CDR1 is LNHDA and CDR2 is SQIVND in the germline V gene (reference sequence).

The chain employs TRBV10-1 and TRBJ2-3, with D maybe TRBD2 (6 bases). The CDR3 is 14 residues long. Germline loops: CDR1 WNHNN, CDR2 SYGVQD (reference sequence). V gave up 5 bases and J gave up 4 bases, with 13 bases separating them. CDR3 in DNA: TGCGCCAGCAGTTGGGGGGTTGGCGCAGATACGCAGTATTTT. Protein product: CASSWGVGADTQYF.

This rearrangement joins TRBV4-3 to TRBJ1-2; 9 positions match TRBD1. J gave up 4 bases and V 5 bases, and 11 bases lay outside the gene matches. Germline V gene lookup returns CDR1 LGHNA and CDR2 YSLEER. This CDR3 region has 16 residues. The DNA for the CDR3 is TGCGCCAGCAGCGAAAATTTGGGACAGGGCCTCTATGGCTACACCTTC. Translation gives CASSENLGQGLYGYTF.

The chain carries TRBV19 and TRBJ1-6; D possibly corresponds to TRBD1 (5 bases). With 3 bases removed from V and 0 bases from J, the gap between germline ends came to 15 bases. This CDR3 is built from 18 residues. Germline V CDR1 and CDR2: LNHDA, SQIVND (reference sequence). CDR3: CASSMKGIQSSYNSPLHF. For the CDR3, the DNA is TGTGCCAGTAGTATGAAGGGGATACAGAGCTCCTATAATTCACCCCTCCACTTT.

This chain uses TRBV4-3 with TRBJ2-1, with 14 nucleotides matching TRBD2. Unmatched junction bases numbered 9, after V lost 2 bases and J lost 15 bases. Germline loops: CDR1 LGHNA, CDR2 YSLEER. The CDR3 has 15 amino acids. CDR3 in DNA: TGCGCCAGCAGCCAATCTCGGACTAGCGGGGGGCCCCGGTTCTTC. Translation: CASSQSRTSGGPRFF.

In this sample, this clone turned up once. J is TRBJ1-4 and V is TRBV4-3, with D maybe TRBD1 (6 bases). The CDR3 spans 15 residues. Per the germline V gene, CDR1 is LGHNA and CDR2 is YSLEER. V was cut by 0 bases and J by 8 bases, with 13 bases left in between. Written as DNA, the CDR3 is TGCGCCAGCAGCCAAGATATAACAGGGAGAGAAAAACTGTTTTTT. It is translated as CASSQDITGREKLFF.

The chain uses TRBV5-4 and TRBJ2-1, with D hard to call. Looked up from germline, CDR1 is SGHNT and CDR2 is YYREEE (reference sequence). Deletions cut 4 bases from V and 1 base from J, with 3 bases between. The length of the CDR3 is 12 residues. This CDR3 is CASSPSYNEQFF. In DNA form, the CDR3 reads TGTGCCAGCAGCCCGTCCTACAATGAGCAGTTCTTC.

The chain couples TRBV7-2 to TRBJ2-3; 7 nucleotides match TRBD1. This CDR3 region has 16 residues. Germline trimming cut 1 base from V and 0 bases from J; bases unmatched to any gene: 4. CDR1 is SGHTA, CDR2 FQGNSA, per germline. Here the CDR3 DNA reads TGTGCCAGCAGCTTAGGGGACAGAACTAGCACAGATACGCAGTATTTT. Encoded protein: CASSLGDRTSTDTQYF.

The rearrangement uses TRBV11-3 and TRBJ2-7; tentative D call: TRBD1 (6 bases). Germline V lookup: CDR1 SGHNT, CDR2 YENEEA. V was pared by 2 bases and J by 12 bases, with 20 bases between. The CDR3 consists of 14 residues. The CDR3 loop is CASSLLTGPFLTYF. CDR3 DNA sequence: TGTGCCAGCAGCTTACTGACAGGACCCTTCTTAACGTACTTC.

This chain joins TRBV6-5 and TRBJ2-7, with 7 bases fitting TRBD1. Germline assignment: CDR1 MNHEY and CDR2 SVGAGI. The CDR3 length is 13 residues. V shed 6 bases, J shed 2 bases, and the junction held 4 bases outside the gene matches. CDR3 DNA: TGTGCCAGCAGCCGAGGGGGCACCTACGAGCAGTACTTC. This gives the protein CASSRGGTYEQYF.

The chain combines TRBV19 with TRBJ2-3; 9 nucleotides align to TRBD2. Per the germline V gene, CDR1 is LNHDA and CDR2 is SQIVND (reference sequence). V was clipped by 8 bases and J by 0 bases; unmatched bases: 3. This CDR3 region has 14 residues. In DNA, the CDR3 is TGTGCCAGTGCGCGGGAGGGGAGCACAGATACGCAGTATTTT. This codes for CASAREGSTDTQYF.

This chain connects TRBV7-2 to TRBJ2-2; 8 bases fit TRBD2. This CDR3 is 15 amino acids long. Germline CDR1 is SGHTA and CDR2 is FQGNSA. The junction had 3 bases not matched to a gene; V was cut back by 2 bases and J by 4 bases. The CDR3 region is CASSLSGGPTGELFF. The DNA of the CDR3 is TGTGCCAGCAGCTTATCGGGGGGGCCCACCGGGGAGCTGTTTTTT.

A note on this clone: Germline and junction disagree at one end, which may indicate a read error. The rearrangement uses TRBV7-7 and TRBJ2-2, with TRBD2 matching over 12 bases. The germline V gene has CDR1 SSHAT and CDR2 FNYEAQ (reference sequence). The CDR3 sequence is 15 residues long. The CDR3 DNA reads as TGTGCTAGCAGCTCCGCTAGCGGGGGGGCCGGGGAGCTGTTTTTT. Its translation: CASSSASGGAGELFF.

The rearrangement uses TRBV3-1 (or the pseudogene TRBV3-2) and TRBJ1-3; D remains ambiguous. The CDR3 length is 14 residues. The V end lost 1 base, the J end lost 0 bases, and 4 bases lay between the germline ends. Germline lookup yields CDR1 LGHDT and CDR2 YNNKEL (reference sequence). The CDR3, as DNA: TGTGCCAGCAGCCAAGGTTACTCTGGAAACACCATATATTTT. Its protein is CASSQGYSGNTIYF.

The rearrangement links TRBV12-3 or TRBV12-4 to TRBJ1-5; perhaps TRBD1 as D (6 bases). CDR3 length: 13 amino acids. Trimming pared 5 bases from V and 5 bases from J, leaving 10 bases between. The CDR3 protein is CASSPQGYQPQHF. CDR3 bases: TGTGCCAGCAGTCCGCAGGGGTATCAGCCCCAGCATTTT.

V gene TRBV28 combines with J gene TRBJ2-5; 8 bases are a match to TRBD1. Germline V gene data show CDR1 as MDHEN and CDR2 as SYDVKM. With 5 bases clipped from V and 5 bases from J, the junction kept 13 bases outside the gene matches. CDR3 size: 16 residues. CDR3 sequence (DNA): TGTGCCAGCAGTCCACCTAGGACAGGGCGAGGGGAGACCCAGTACTTC. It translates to CASSPPRTGRGETQYF.

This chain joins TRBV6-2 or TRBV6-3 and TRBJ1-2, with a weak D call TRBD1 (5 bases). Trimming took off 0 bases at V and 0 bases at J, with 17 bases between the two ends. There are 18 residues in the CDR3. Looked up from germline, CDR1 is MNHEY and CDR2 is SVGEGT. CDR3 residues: CASSYSGRLRAANYGYTF. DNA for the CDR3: TGTGCCAGCAGTTACTCTGGCCGCCTCAGGGCGGCTAACTATGGCTACACCTTC.

The CDR3 region has the DNA TGTGCCAGCAGCTTAGCCGCTAGCGGGGGGGCCTACGAGCAGTACTTC. Its protein is CASSLAASGGAYEQYF. The V and J genes are TRBV7-2 and TRBJ2-7; TRBD2 agrees at 12 bases. Germline CDR1 is SGHTA and CDR2 is FQGNSA. The CDR3 covers 16 residues. Unmatched junction bases numbered 2, after V lost 0 bases and J lost 2 bases.

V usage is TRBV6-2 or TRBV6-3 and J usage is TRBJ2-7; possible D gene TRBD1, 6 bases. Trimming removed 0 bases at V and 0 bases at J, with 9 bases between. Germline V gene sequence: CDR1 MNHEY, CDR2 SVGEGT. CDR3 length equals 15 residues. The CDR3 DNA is TGTGCCAGCAGTTACTCGAGGACAGCCTCCTACGAGCAGTACTTC. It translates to CASSYSRTASYEQYF.

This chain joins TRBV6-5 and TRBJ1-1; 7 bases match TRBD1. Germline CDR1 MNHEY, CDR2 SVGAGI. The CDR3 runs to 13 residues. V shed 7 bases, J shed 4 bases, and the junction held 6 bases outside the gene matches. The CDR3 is CASNRQGITEAFF. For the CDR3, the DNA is TGTGCCAGCAATCGACAGGGTATCACTGAAGCTTTCTTT.

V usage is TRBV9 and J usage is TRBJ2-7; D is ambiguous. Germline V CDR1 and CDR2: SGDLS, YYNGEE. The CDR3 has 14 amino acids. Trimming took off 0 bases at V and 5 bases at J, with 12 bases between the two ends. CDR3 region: CASSVANSPHEQYF. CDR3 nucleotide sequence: TGTGCCAGCAGCGTAGCTAACAGCCCTCACGAGCAGTACTTC. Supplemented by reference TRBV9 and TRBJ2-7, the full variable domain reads DSGVTQTPKHLITATGQRVTLRCSPRSGDLSVYWYQQSLDQGLQFLIQYYNGEERAKGNILERFSAQQFPDLHSELNLSSLELGDSALYFCASSVANSPHEQYFGPGTRLTVT.

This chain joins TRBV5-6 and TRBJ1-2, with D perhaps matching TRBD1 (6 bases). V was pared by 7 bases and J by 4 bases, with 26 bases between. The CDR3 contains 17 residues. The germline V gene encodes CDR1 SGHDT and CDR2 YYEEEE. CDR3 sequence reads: CASGSQGNYAASYGYTF. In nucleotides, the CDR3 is TGTGCCAGCGGATCGCAGGGGAATTACGCGGCTAGCTATGGCTACACCTTC.